Shown below are 19 T cell receptor beta chains from a single sample sequenced in a study of blood T cell repertoires in COVID-19. Some clones are missing from TCRdb's copy, which holds only in-frame ones; the method was immunoSEQ multiplex PCR. This sample has about 250,000 clones, with around 82% found just once. The specimen was PBMCs or T cells enriched from blood (not recorded which). Source of these receptors: a man aged 50-59 years who had recovered from COVID-19.

V is TRBV28 and J is TRBJ1-2; 7 positions agree with TRBD1. The CDR3 has 13 amino acids. Germline trimming cut 6 bases from V and 4 bases from J; bases unmatched to any gene: 5. Germline V gives CDR1 MDHEN, CDR2 SYDVKM. CDR3 nucleotides: TGTGCCAGCAGCTCTGGGACAGTCTATGGCTACACCTTC. Its protein product is CASSSGTVYGYTF.

The chain employs TRBV4-2 and TRBJ1-6; 8 bases fit TRBD1. The germline gives CDR1 LGHNA, CDR2 YNFKEQ. The CDR3 has 15 amino acids. Germline trimming cut 0 bases from V and 9 bases from J; bases unmatched to any gene: 4. The DNA of the CDR3 is TGTGCCAGCAGCCAAGAGCGACAGGGGAGTTCACCCCTCCACTTT. This encodes CASSQERQGSSPLHF.

The chain carries TRBV10-2 and TRBJ1-1; no clear D. CDR1 and CDR2 from the germline V gene are WSHSY and SAAADI. The germline V and J ends were trimmed by 3 bases and 9 bases, with 17 bases remaining between them. This CDR3 is built from 14 residues. CDR3 residues: CASSDSPGQVKAFF. The CDR3 DNA sequence: TGCGCCAGCAGTGACTCCCCTGGGCAGGTCAAAGCTTTCTTT.

This clone came up once. The chain recombines TRBV11-2 with TRBJ2-7; D possibly corresponds to TRBD1 (6 bases). Germline CDR1 reads SGHAT; CDR2 reads FQNNGV. V was shortened by 3 bases and J by 0 bases, with 9 bases between the two germline ends. The CDR3 is 14 residues long. CDR3 residues: CASSFRGVSYEQYF. The CDR3 DNA reads TGTGCCAGCAGCTTCAGGGGCGTCTCCTACGAGCAGTACTTC.

The V gene is TRBV28, the J gene TRBJ2-7, with D perhaps matching TRBD2 (5 bases). The CDR3 runs 14 residues. The germline CDR1 and CDR2 sequences are MDHEN and SYDVKM. V dropped 7 bases and J dropped 3 bases, with 16 bases sitting between them. CDR3 coding DNA: TGTGCCAGCAACCTACCGGGAAGCGGCTACGAGCAGTACTTC. It translates to CASNLPGSGYEQYF.

The chain links TRBV10-3 to TRBJ1-1, with 7 nucleotides matching TRBD1. The germline V gene encodes CDR1 ENHRY and CDR2 SYGVKD. V lost 5 bases to trimming and J lost 8 bases; unmatched junction nucleotides: 11. CDR3 length: 14 amino acids. The CDR3 is CAISPDREVVEAFF. In nucleotides, the CDR3 is TGTGCCATCAGTCCTGACAGGGAGGTGGTGGAAGCTTTCTTT.

This clone occurred a few times. The chain employs TRBV25-1 and TRBJ1-4; D is perhaps TRBD1 (5 bases). The CDR3 covers 12 residues. The germline V gene has CDR1 MGHDK and CDR2 SYGVNS. Trimming took off 7 bases at V and 8 bases at J, with 11 bases between the two ends. The CDR3 region is CASKGVWEKLFF. The CDR3, as DNA: TGTGCCAGCAAAGGGGTGTGGGAAAAACTGTTTTTT. The variable domain in full, with the rest retrieved from reference TRBV25-1 and TRBJ1-4, is EADIYQTPRYLVIGTGKKITLECSQTMGHDKMYWYQQDPGMELHLIHYSYGVNSTEKGDLSSESTVSRIRTEHFPLTLESARPSHTSQYLCASKGVWEKLFFGSGTQLSVL.

The chain employs TRBV5-1 and TRBJ1-1, with D possibly matching TRBD1 (6 bases). Germline V gene data show CDR1 as SGHRS and CDR2 as YFSETQ. The length of the CDR3 is 14 residues. V lost 2 bases, J lost 3 bases, and 11 bases lay in between. The CDR3 spells CASSLQGMDTEAFF. The CDR3 coding sequence is TGCGCCAGCAGCTTACAGGGAATGGACACTGAAGCTTTCTTT.

The chain links TRBV9 to TRBJ1-6; D possibly corresponds to TRBD1 (5 bases). This CDR3 has 18 amino acids. CDR1 and CDR2 (germline): SGDLS, YYNGEE. Trimming took 3 bases from V and 8 from J, leaving 24 bases between them. The CDR3 region is CASSASIGGPGSDSPLHF. The CDR3 DNA is TGTGCCAGCAGCGCCTCCATTGGGGGACCCGGGAGCGATTCACCCCTCCACTTT.

The rearrangement joins TRBV5-1 to TRBJ2-1; 10 positions agree with TRBD1. This CDR3 is built from 15 residues. Trimming cost V 2 bases and J 9 bases; bases outside gene matches: 8. CDR1 and CDR2 from the germline V gene are SGHRS and YFSETQ. The CDR3 DNA follows: TGCGCCAGCAGCTTCACGGGACAGGGGACTGGTGAGCAGTTCTTC. This encodes CASSFTGQGTGEQFF.

The chain recombines TRBV9 with TRBJ2-2; the D gene is possibly TRBD1 (6 bases). V was shortened by 0 bases and J by 4 bases, with 19 bases between the two germline ends. The CDR3 is made up of 18 amino acids. Germline lookup yields CDR1 SGDLS and CDR2 YYNGEE. The CDR3 sequence: CASSVVQGHLLSTGELFF. The DNA of the CDR3 is TGTGCCAGCAGCGTAGTTCAGGGGCATTTATTATCCACCGGGGAGCTGTTTTTT. Full variable domain (missing parts from reference TRBV9 and TRBJ2-2): DSGVTQTPKHLITATGQRVTLRCSPRSGDLSVYWYQQSLDQGLQFLIQYYNGEERAKGNILERFSAQQFPDLHSELNLSSLELGDSALYFCASSVVQGHLLSTGELFFGEGSRLTVL.

The rearrangement links TRBV6-6 to TRBJ2-1; 12 nucleotides align to TRBD2. CDR1 MNHNY and CDR2 SVGAGI come from the germline V gene (reference sequence). The J segment lost 4 bases and the V segment lost 2 bases, leaving 0 bases of the junction unmatched. The CDR3 is 15 residues long. CDR3 protein: CASSYGTSGYNEQFF. The CDR3 coding sequence is TGTGCCAGCAGTTACGGGACTAGCGGGTACAATGAGCAGTTCTTC.

This sequence joins TRBV5-1 and TRBJ2-7; no reliable D call. V was cut by 4 bases and J by 5 bases, with 13 bases left in between. The CDR3 spans 13 residues. Germline assignment: CDR1 SGHRS and CDR2 YFSETQ. The CDR3 sequence: CASSIRSLDEQYF. CDR3 nucleotide sequence: TGCGCCAGCAGCATCCGGTCCCTTGACGAGCAGTACTTC.

The V gene is TRBV4-1, the J gene TRBJ2-1; tentative D call: TRBD2 (7 bases). This CDR3 is 18 amino acids long. Germline V gene lookup returns CDR1 MGHRA and CDR2 YSYEKL. Deletions cut 0 bases from V and 3 bases from J, with 18 bases between. The CDR3 region is CASSQEGYGGGFYNEQFF. CDR3 nucleotides: TGCGCCAGCAGCCAAGAAGGTTATGGCGGGGGCTTCTACAATGAGCAGTTCTTC.

For the CDR3, the DNA is TGTGCCAGCAGCGATCCCAAGCGGGAGAACACCGGGGAGCTGTTTTTT. Protein product: CASSDPKRENTGELFF. The chain recombines TRBV6-2 or TRBV6-3 with TRBJ2-2; 7 bases fit TRBD2. The CDR3 is made up of 16 amino acids. The germline gives CDR1 MNHEY, CDR2 SVGEGT. The trim removed 6 bases at V and 1 base at J, leaving 8 bases unmatched.

The chain links TRBV19 to TRBJ2-7; 7 bases match TRBD1. Germline CDR1 is LNHDA and CDR2 is SQIVND (reference sequence). The J segment lost 4 bases and the V segment lost 7 bases, leaving 13 bases of the junction unmatched. CDR3 length: 15 residues. The CDR3 DNA reads as TGTGCCAGTACCGTGGCTGAGGCAGGGGGTTACGAGCAGTACTTC. Residues: CASTVAEAGGYEQYF.

The J gene is TRBJ2-3, the V gene TRBV5-6; no reliable D call. V lost 4 bases and J lost 1, with 4 bases in between. CDR1 is SGHDT and CDR2 is YYEEEE in the germline V gene. The CDR3 runs to 12 residues. CDR3 amino acids: CASSRGTDTQYF. In DNA form, the CDR3 reads TGTGCCAGCAGCCGAGGCACAGATACGCAGTATTTT.

This sequence joins TRBV5-4 and TRBJ2-1; D is ambiguous. The CDR3 is 15 amino acids. Trimming removed 0 bases from V and 5 bases from J, with 12 bases in between. The germline V gene has CDR1 SGHNT and CDR2 YYREEE (reference sequence). CDR3 DNA: TGTGCCAGCAGCTTGGTGACTTCCCCCCACAATGAGCAGTTCTTC. It codes for CASSLVTSPHNEQFF. Full variable domain (remainder filled in from reference TRBV5-4 and TRBJ2-1): ETGVTQSPTHLIKTRGQQVTLRCSSQSGHNTVSWYQQALGQGPQFIFQYYREEENGRGNFPPRFSGLQFPNYSSELNVNALELDDSALYLCASSLVTSPHNEQFFGPGTRLTVL.

The chain has TRBV4-2 and TRBJ1-1, with a tentative D call TRBD1 (6 bases). In germline, CDR1 is LGHNA, CDR2 YNFKEQ. The CDR3 consists of 16 residues. Trimming took off 0 bases at V and 4 bases at J, with 15 bases between the two ends. In DNA form, the CDR3 reads TGTGCCAGCAGCCAAGATAGGAAGGGGGTTGTCACTGAAGCTTTCTTT. Its protein is CASSQDRKGVVTEAFF.